This entry features one T cell receptor (beta chain) sequence. It lacks a known antigen. No qualities accompany the bases; no much larger clone lies one base away. These data are taken from a study of T cell changes during pregnancy in multiple sclerosis (dated by TCRdb to about 2019). With respect to the entire study: Changes in the T cell repertoire over the course of pregnancy were examined in this study in women with multiple sclerosis.

Reading from cysteine to phenylalanine, the CDR3 counts 15 amino acids. Left in the record is the CDR3 DNA by itself, 45 bases read in frame from the first base. CDR1 SGHTA and CDR2 FQGNSA were looked up in the germline V gene. At the junction V is shortened by 6 bases and J by 7 bases, with 20 bases in between. The library was prepared using the immunoSEQ multiplex PCR assay. TCRdb obtained this table from immuneACCESS and retained in-frame rearrangements with V and J assigned. These tables miss some clones; where compared with another copy, unresolved V genes account for less than half of the shortfall, and the remainder is unexplained. The sample has 25,000 to 35,000 clones on record, 85% to 90% of them singletons. The top ten hold over 0.5% of the sample.

The receptor's source is a female donor in good health, enrolled as a control in a pregnancy study. This material consisted of CD4+ T cells from peripheral blood mononuclear cells, taken in the third trimester of pregnancy. The chain uses TRBV7-2 and TRBJ2-3, with the identity of the D gene unclear. This receptor has the CDR3 CASSPGVQARNTQYF. The DNA is as follows: TGTGCCAGCAGTCCAGGTGTCCAGGCAAGGAATACGCAGTATTTT.